This T cell receptor beta chain was recovered during a study of T cells in Graves' hyperthyroidism and ophthalmopathy. Study-wide findings and caveats: Clonotypes that were expanded in thyroid above 0.001 mostly appeared in blood too.

Notes on this clonotype: The antigen remains unidentified.

What was amplified from RNA transcripts were TCR beta CDR3 regions. Using the HTBI primer set, a first-round RT-PCR was run on the TCR CDR3. One entry per CDR3 protein results from TCRdb running MiXCR on the multiplex PCR reads. The table records fewer than 650,000 distinct CDR3 sequences, over 12% of them present only once. Patients were excluded because of uncontrolled infection, other autoimmune disease, pregnancy or lactation. Each diagnosis was grounded in clinical symptoms, serum thyroxine and TRAb, thyroid ultrasound, and orbital computed tomography. Sequenced: blood. The TCR sequence derives from a woman aged 18-29 years with Graves' ophthalmopathy.

The CDR3: CASSFGRAAYNEQFF. In DNA form, the CDR3 reads TGTGCCAGTAGTTTCGGGAGGGCTGCCTACAATGAGCAGTTCTTC. The gene calls are TRBV19 and TRBJ2-1, with 8 bases lining up with TRBD2. This CDR3 is 15 amino acids long. Trimming removed 5 bases from V and 2 bases from J; junction bases left unmatched: 5. Germline-derived CDR1 and CDR2 are LNHDA and SQIVND (reference sequence).